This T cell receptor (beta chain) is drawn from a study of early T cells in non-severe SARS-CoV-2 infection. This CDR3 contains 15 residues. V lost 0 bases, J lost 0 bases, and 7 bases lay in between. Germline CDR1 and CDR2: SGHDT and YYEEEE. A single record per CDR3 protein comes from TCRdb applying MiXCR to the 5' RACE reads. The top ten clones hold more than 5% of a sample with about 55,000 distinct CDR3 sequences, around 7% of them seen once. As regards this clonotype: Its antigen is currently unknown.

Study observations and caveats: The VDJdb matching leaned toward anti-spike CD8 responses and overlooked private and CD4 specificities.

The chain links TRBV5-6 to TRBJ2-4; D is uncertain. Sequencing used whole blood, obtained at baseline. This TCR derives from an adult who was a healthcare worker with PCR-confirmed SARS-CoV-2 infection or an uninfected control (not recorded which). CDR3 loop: CASSLEQLAKNIQYF. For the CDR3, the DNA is TGTGCCAGCAGCTTGGAACAGCTAGCCAAAAACATTCAGTACTTC.